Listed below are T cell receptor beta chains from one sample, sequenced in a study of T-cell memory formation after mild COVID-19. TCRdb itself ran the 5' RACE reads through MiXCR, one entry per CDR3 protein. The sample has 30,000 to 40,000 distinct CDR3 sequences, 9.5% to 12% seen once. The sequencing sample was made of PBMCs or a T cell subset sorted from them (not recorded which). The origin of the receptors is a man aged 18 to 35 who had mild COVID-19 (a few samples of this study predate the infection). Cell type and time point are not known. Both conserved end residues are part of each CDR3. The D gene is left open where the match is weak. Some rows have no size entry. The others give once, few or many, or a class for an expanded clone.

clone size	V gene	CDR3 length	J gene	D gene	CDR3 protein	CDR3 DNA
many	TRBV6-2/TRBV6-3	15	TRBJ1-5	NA	CASSGRPDGNQPQHF	TGTGCCAGCAGTGGCCGACCGGACGGCAATCAGCCCCAGCATTTT
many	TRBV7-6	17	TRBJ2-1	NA	CASSPSIGGRSYNEQFF	TGTGCCAGCAGCCCCTCCATCGGGGGCCGCTCCTACAATGAGCAGTTCTTC
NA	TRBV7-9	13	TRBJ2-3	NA	CASSLDVTDTQYF	TGTGCCAGCAGCTTGGACGTCACAGATACGCAGTATTTT
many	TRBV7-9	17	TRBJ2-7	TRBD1	CASSSGPGTGAYYEQYF	TGTGCCAGCAGCTCGGGTCCCGGGACAGGGGCCTACTACGAGCAGTACTTC
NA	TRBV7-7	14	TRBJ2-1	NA	CASSLGRSNNEQFF	TGTGCCAGCAGCTTAGGGCGGAGTAACAATGAGCAGTTCTTC
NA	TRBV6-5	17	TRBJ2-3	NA	CASSYSEVRGSTDTQYF	TGTGCCAGCAGTTACTCGGAGGTGCGGGGTAGCACAGATACGCAGTATTTT
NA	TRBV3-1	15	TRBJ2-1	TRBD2	CASSQGTSGGHEQFF	TGTGCCAGCAGCCAAGGGACTAGCGGGGGCCATGAGCAGTTCTTC
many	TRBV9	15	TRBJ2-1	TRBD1	CASTVDGTGYNEQFF	TGTGCCAGCACCGTTGACGGGACAGGGTATAATGAGCAGTTCTTC
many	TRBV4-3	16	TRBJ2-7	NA	CASSQVPGPTIYEQYF	TGCGCCAGCAGCCAGGTACCGGGACCCACGATCTACGAGCAGTACTTC
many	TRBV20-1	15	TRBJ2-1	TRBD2	CSAPSSGGGGYEQFF	TGCAGTGCTCCCTCAAGCGGGGGGGGTGGCTATGAGCAGTTCTTC
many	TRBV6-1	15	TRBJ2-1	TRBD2	CASSESSGGPDEQFF	TGTGCCAGCAGTGAGAGTAGCGGGGGTCCGGATGAGCAGTTCTTC
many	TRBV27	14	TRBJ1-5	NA	CASSLTVSNQPQHF	TGTGCCAGCAGTTTGACAGTTAGCAATCAGCCCCAGCATTTT
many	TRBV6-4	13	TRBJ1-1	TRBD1	CASRARGDTEAFF	TGTGCCAGCAGGGCCAGGGGGGACACTGAAGCTTTCTTT
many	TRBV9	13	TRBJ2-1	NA	CASGGAVYNEQFF	TGTGCCAGCGGGGGGGCAGTCTACAATGAGCAGTTCTTC
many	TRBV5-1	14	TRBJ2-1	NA	CASSLEIPYNEQFF	TGCGCCAGCAGCCTTGAGATACCTTACAATGAGCAGTTCTTC
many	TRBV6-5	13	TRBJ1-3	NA	CASSYQTGNTIYF	TGTGCCAGCAGTTACCAGACTGGAAACACCATATATTTT
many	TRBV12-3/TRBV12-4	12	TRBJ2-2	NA	CASSSPGGELFF	TGTGCCAGCAGTTCTCCCGGCGGGGAGCTGTTTTTT
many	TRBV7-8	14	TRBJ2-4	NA	CASSLGRTSNIQYF	TGTGCCAGCAGCTTAGGTCGGACTTCTAACATTCAGTACTTC
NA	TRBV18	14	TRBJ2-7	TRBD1	CASSPWDSSYEQYF	TGTGCCAGCTCACCATGGGACAGCTCCTACGAGCAGTACTTC
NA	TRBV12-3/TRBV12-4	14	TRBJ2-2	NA	CASSLNGFAGELFF	TGTGCCAGCAGTTTAAATGGGTTCGCCGGGGAGCTGTTTTTT
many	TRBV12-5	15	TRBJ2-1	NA	CASGQGRVSYNEQFF	TGTGCTAGTGGGCAGGGTCGGGTGTCCTACAATGAGCAGTTCTTC
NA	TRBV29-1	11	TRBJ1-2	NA	CSVEDLGGYTF	TGCAGCGTTGAAGATTTGGGTGGCTACACCTTC
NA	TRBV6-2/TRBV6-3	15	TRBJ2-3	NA	CASSYHNENANTQYF	TGTGCCAGCAGTTACCACAATGAAAACGCAAATACGCAGTATTTT
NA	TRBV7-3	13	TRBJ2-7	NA	CASSLESSYEQYF	TGTGCCAGCAGCCTGGAAAGCTCCTACGAGCAGTACTTC
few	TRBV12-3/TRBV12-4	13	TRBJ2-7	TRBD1	CASSPQGAYEQYF	TGTGCCAGCAGCCCGCAGGGGGCCTACGAGCAGTACTTC
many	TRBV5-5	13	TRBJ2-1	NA	CASSLGTSNEQFF	TGTGCCAGCAGCTTAGGGACTTCAAATGAGCAGTTCTTC
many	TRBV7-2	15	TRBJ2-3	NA	CASSLARSRTDTQYF	TGTGCCAGCAGCTTAGCACGGTCTAGAACAGATACGCAGTATTTT
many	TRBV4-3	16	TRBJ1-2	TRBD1	CASSQDPGQGIYGYTF	TGCGCCAGCAGCCAAGACCCGGGACAGGGAATTTATGGCTACACCTTC
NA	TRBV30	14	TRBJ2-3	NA	CAWSVISSGRTQYF	TGTGCCTGGAGTGTAATCTCCTCGGGCCGAACGCAGTATTTT
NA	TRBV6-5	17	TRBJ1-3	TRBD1	CASSYGRGGATGNTIYF	TGTGCCAGCAGTTACGGCCGAGGGGGCGCGACTGGAAACACCATATATTTT
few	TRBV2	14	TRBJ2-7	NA	CASSERRAGPEQYF	TGTGCCAGCAGTGAACGTAGGGCTGGTCCCGAGCAGTACTTC
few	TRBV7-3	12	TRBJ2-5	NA	CASSLLGETQYF	TGTGCCAGCAGCTTATTGGGGGAGACCCAGTACTTC
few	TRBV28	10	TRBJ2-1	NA	CASSRVGQFF	TGTGCCAGCAGCAGGGTAGGGCAGTTCTTC
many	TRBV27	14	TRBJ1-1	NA	CASSSPNDRSEAFF	TGTGCCAGCAGTTCCCCGAATGACAGATCTGAAGCTTTCTTT
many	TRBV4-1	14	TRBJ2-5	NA	CASSQGPYQETQYF	TGCGCCAGCAGCCAAGGGCCTTACCAAGAGACCCAGTACTTC
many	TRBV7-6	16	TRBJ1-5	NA	CASIWGARTLSRPQHF	TGTGCCAGCATCTGGGGGGCTCGTACCCTCTCGAGGCCCCAGCATTTT
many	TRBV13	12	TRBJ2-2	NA	CASSLPGGELFF	TGTGCCAGCAGCCTCCCTGGGGGGGAGCTGTTTTTT
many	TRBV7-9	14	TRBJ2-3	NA	CASNDGVRTDTQYF	TGTGCCAGCAACGACGGAGTCCGCACAGATACGCAGTATTTT
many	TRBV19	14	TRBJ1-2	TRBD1	CASSRDRGNYGYTF	TGTGCCAGTAGTCGCGACAGGGGGAACTATGGCTACACCTTC
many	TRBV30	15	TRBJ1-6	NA	CACRTDSSYNSPLHF	TGTGCCTGTCGGACAGACAGCTCCTATAATTCACCCCTCCACTTT
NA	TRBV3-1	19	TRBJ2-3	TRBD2	CASSRLTLAGGSPTDTQYF	TGTGCCAGCAGCCGTCTCACCCTAGCCGGGGGGTCGCCCACAGATACGCAGTATTTT
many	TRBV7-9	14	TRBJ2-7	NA	CASSLGTLAYEQYF	TGTGCCAGCAGCCTGGGGACACTGGCCTACGAGCAGTACTTC
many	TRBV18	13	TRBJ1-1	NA	CASSPGEETEAFF	TGTGCCAGCTCACCAGGGGAGGAGACTGAAGCTTTCTTT
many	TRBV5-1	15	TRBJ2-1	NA	CASSLLQGLYNEQFF	TGCGCCAGCAGCTTATTGCAGGGCCTATACAATGAGCAGTTCTTC
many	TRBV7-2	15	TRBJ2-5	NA	CASSLSRFGSGSQYF	TGTGCCAGCAGCTTATCCCGTTTTGGGTCGGGGTCCCAGTACTTC
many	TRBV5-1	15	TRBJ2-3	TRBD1	CASSRRDRGRDTQYF	TGCGCCAGCAGCCGGAGGGACAGGGGGCGAGATACGCAGTATTTT
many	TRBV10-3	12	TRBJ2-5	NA	CAISSSRETQYF	TGTGCCATCAGTAGCAGTCGCGAGACCCAGTACTTC
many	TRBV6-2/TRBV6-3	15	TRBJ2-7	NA	CASSYNPGPMREQYF	TGTGCCAGCAGTTATAATCCAGGACCGATGCGGGAGCAGTACTTC
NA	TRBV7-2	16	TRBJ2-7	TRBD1	CASSLDAGTGSYEQYF	TGTGCCAGCAGCTTAGACGCCGGGACAGGCTCCTACGAGCAGTACTTC
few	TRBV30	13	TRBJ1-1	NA	CAWSAFNRDQAFF	TGTGCCTGGAGTGCCTTTAACAGGGATCAAGCTTTCTTT
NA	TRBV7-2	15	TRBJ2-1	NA	CASSSLPAAVNEQFF	TGTGCCAGCAGCTCACTTCCCGCAGCAGTTAATGAGCAGTTCTTC
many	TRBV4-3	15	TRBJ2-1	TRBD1	CASSQTTGVTDEQFF	TGCGCCAGCAGCCAGACGACAGGGGTAACTGATGAGCAGTTCTTC
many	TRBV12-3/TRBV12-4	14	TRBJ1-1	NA	CASSFGYGNTEAFF	TGTGCCAGCAGTTTCGGGTACGGGAACACTGAAGCTTTCTTT